This passage covers 24 T cell receptor beta chains from one sample sequenced in a study of shared clonotypes between healthy human individuals. Profiled with immunoSEQ multiplex PCR; TCRdb holds only in-frame clones, not every one. The repertoire includes 1.6 million or so clones, 98% to 99% of them detected once, and around 0.33% sits in the top ten. What was sequenced was naive CD4+ T cells sorted from blood. This sample's subset: CD45RA+ positively selected. Every receptor here comes from a man younger than 45 in good health.

This clone showed up just once. The rearrangement links TRBV11-2 to TRBJ2-7, with 8 bases lining up with TRBD1. The junction had 11 bases not matched to a gene; V was cut back by 7 bases and J by 3 bases. There are 15 residues in the CDR3. Germline-derived CDR1 and CDR2 are SGHAT and FQNNGV. The CDR3 sequence is CASNTQPGGYYEQYF. Here the CDR3 DNA reads TGTGCCAGCAACACTCAACCAGGGGGCTACTACGAGCAGTACTTC.

This sequence joins TRBV29-1 and TRBJ1-1; 8 nucleotides agree with TRBD1. Germline V gene data show CDR1 as SQVTM and CDR2 as ANQGSEA. The CDR3 totals 13 residues. Trimming at V came to 5 bases and at J to 6 bases, leaving 8 bases not matched to a gene. The DNA of the CDR3 is TGCAGCGTTTCCGGACAGGGACGGGCTGAAGCTTTCTTT. This codes for CSVSGQGRAEAFF.

The gene calls are TRBV28 and TRBJ1-3; D not certain. The CDR3 has 16 amino acids. CDR1 and CDR2 from the germline V gene are MDHEN and SYDVKM. The V end was cut by 6 bases, the J end by 0 bases, with 15 bases between. CDR3 DNA sequence: TGTGCCAGCAGACTCCACACAGCGATCTCTGGAAACACCATATATTTT. This gives the protein CASRLHTAISGNTIYF.

The rearrangement uses TRBV19 and TRBJ2-7; 11 nucleotides align to TRBD1. Per germline, CDR1 LNHDA and CDR2 SQIVND (reference sequence). This CDR3 comprises 13 residues. J lost 5 bases, V lost 4 bases, and 1 base had no gene match. The CDR3, as DNA: TGTGCCAGTAGTAGGACAGGGGGCAACGAGCAGTACTTC. This sequence encodes CASSRTGGNEQYF.

The chain is built from TRBV19 and TRBJ2-2, with 7 bases matching TRBD2. The CDR3 totals 18 residues. The junction had 12 bases not matched to a gene; V was cut back by 3 bases and J by 2 bases. Germline CDR1 is LNHDA and CDR2 is SQIVND (reference sequence). CDR3: CASSIRGLGWANTGELFF. The CDR3 coding sequence is TGTGCCAGTAGTATCCGAGGACTAGGATGGGCAAACACCGGGGAGCTGTTTTTT.

This chain connects TRBV28 to TRBJ2-5; TRBD2 agrees at 7 bases. J was trimmed by 1 base and V by 2 bases; bases with no gene match: 4. CDR1 is MDHEN and CDR2 is SYDVKM in the germline V gene. The CDR3 is made up of 15 amino acids. CDR3 protein: CASSLGGRIQETQYF. CDR3 coding DNA: TGTGCCAGCAGTTTAGGCGGGAGAATCCAAGAGACCCAGTACTTC.

The J gene is TRBJ2-5, the V gene TRBV7-2; 10 positions match TRBD1. Germline assignment: CDR1 SGHTA and CDR2 FQGNSA. J was trimmed by 4 bases and V by 5 bases; bases with no gene match: 4. The CDR3 runs to 14 residues. CDR3 nucleotide sequence: TGTGCCAGCAGCCGGACAGGGGGGCCAGAGACCCAGTACTTC. Translated, it gives CASSRTGGPETQYF.

The CDR3 loop is CASSSTRGGQETQYF. The CDR3 bases are TGTGCCAGCAGCTCAACCCGCGGGGGGCAAGAGACCCAGTACTTC. The J gene is TRBJ2-5, the V gene TRBV11-2; TRBD2 matches 8 bases. The CDR3 spans 15 residues. Germline trimming cut 4 bases from V and 2 bases from J; bases unmatched to any gene: 6. Germline assignment: CDR1 SGHAT and CDR2 FQNNGV.

The chain uses TRBV10-3 and TRBJ2-3; possible D gene TRBD2, 6 bases. Between the trimmed V and J ends, which lost 10 bases and 2 bases, there was a span of 16 bases. The CDR3 loop spans 14 amino acids. The V gene's germline CDR1 is ENHRY and CDR2 SYGVKD. The DNA of the CDR3 is TGTGCCACCACCCGGGACTCCTTCACAGATACGCAGTATTTT. Translating gives CATTRDSFTDTQYF.

The chain recombines TRBV18 with TRBJ2-2; perhaps TRBD2 as D (6 bases). Germline CDR1 is KGHSH and CDR2 is LQKENI. CDR3 length: 17 residues. V was pared by 2 bases and J by 1 base, with 14 bases between. As DNA, the CDR3 is TGTGCCAGCTCACCAAGAGGAGTAGCGGTGAACACCGGGGAGCTGTTTTTT. Encoded protein: CASSPRGVAVNTGELFF.

The chain carries TRBV5-1 and TRBJ2-1, with 7 bases lining up with TRBD1. Germline V gene data show CDR1 as SGHRS and CDR2 as YFSETQ. The CDR3 spans 16 residues. V trimming: 0 bases; J trimming: 6 bases; junction bases outside the gene matches: 9. This CDR3 reads CASSLEYRGPFNEQFF. The CDR3 DNA sequence: TGCGCCAGCAGCTTGGAGTACAGGGGTCCTTTCAATGAGCAGTTCTTC.

The table lists this clone with a count of one. The chain employs TRBV28 and TRBJ1-1; tentatively, D is TRBD1 (5 bases). Trimming left V 4 bases short and J 1 base short, with 10 bases between. Germline CDR1 reads MDHEN; CDR2 reads SYDVKM. This CDR3 comprises 14 residues. The CDR3 region is CASSSADRNTEAFF. CDR3 nucleotide sequence: TGTGCCAGCAGTTCCGCCGACAGGAACACTGAAGCTTTCTTT. The complete variable domain, with remaining parts taken from reference TRBV28 and TRBJ1-1, reads DVKVTQSSRYLVKRTGEKVFLECVQDMDHENMFWYRQDPGLGLRLIYFSYDVKMKEKGDIPEGYSVSREKKERFSLILESASTNQTSMYLCASSSADRNTEAFFGQGTRLTVV.

Comments on this clone: The sample contains more than one DNA sequence encoding this CDR3. This sequence joins TRBV7-3 and TRBJ2-3; 8 bases match TRBD2. This CDR3 has 15 amino acids. V lost 2 bases and J lost 3; bases outside the gene matches: 4. Germline CDR1 reads SGHTA; CDR2 reads FQGTGA. CDR3 sequence: CASSLSGTRTDTQYF. DNA of the CDR3: TGTGCCAGCAGCTTATCCGGGACTAGAACAGATACGCAGTATTTT. Drawing the rest from reference TRBV7-3 and TRBJ2-3, the complete variable domain is GAGVSQTPSNKVTEKGKYVELRCDPISGHTALYWYRQSLGQGPEFLIYFQGTGAADDSGLPNDRFFAVRPEGSVSTLKIQRTERGDSAVYLCASSLSGTRTDTQYFGPGTRLTVL.

The gene calls are TRBV28 and TRBJ2-1, with 11 bases matching TRBD2. The CDR3 covers 16 residues. V dropped 6 bases and J dropped 0; count of bases not matched to a gene: 4. The germline gives CDR1 MDHEN, CDR2 SYDVKM. CDR3 coding DNA: TGTGCCAGCAGGGGACTAGCGGCAAGCTCCTACAATGAGCAGTTCTTC. Its translation: CASRGLAASSYNEQFF.

The rearrangement joins TRBV5-4 to TRBJ2-1; 7 positions match TRBD2. Per the germline V gene, CDR1 is SGHNT and CDR2 is YYREEE (reference sequence). The CDR3 is 15 amino acids. J lost 6 bases, V lost 2 bases, and 8 bases had no gene match. The CDR3 sequence: CASSFGGRGGNEQFF. CDR3 DNA: TGTGCCAGCAGCTTCGGCGGGAGAGGCGGCAATGAGCAGTTCTTC.

The rearrangement links TRBV6-6 to TRBJ2-1; 10 positions agree with TRBD1. Germline CDR1 reads MNHNY; CDR2 reads SVGAGI (reference sequence). CDR3 length equals 15 residues. V gave up 5 bases and J gave up 5 bases; unmatched junction bases: 6. CDR3 amino acids: CASSNPGQGNNEQFF. Here the CDR3 DNA reads TGTGCCAGCAGTAACCCGGGACAGGGGAACAATGAGCAGTTCTTC.

The chain uses TRBV12-5 and TRBJ2-1; no definite D call. The CDR3 has 12 residues. V lost 4 bases to trimming and J lost 4 bases, with 5 bases between them. Germline V gene data show CDR1 as LGHNT and CDR2 as FRNRAP. The CDR3 DNA sequence: TGTGCTAGTGGTTGGGGATACAATGAGCAGTTCTTC. Translation: CASGWGYNEQFF.

This chain uses TRBV6-1 with TRBJ2-7, with D perhaps TRBD1 or TRBD2 (5 bases each). V was clipped by 10 bases and J by 6 bases, with 22 bases between them. CDR3 length: 14 amino acids. Germline CDR1 MNHNS, CDR2 SASEGT. The CDR3 DNA is TGTGCCACCAACACCGGGACGGCCGTAGTCGAGCAGTACTTC. Residues: CATNTGTAVVEQYF.

The chain joins TRBV5-4 to TRBJ2-7; 7 nucleotides match TRBD2. CDR1 SGHNT and CDR2 YYREEE come from the germline V gene (reference sequence). The CDR3 runs to 14 residues. The V segment lost 0 bases and the J segment 6 bases; nucleotides outside the gene matches: 6. The CDR3 DNA is TGTGCCAGCAGCTTGGATGGACTAGTTCGCGAGCAGTACTTC. This translates into CASSLDGLVREQYF.

V and J are TRBV28 and TRBJ2-6, with D unclear. Germline CDR1 reads MDHEN; CDR2 reads SYDVKM. The CDR3 runs 17 residues. Trimming pared 3 bases from V and 0 bases from J, leaving 12 bases between. The CDR3 loop is CASSLIGRSSGANVLTF. The CDR3 nucleotides read TGTGCCAGCAGTTTGATTGGGCGGTCCTCTGGGGCCAACGTCCTGACTTTC. Full variable domain (missing parts from reference TRBV28 and TRBJ2-6): DVKVTQSSRYLVKRTGEKVFLECVQDMDHENMFWYRQDPGLGLRLIYFSYDVKMKEKGDIPEGYSVSREKKERFSLILESASTNQTSMYLCASSLIGRSSGANVLTFGAGSRLTVL.

J is TRBJ2-5 and V is TRBV27; the D is unclear. The CDR3 is 13 residues long. V lost 5 bases, J lost 3 bases, and 10 bases lay in between. The germline CDR1 and CDR2 sequences are MNHEY and SMNVEV (reference sequence). CDR3 region: CASSNLFKETQYF. The CDR3 DNA sequence: TGTGCCAGCAGTAACCTATTCAAAGAGACCCAGTACTTC.

This clone was seen once. J is TRBJ2-2 and V is TRBV14; 7 bases are shared with TRBD2. The V gene's germline CDR1 is SGHDN and CDR2 FVKESK. The V segment lost 0 bases and the J segment 7 bases; nucleotides outside the gene matches: 5. This CDR3 has 15 residues. DNA of the CDR3: TGTGCCAGCAGCCAAGATAGGACTAGACGCGGGGAGCTGTTTTTT. It specifies CASSQDRTRRGELFF. Drawing the rest from reference TRBV14 and TRBJ2-2, the complete variable domain is EAGVTQFPSHSVIEKGQTVTLRCDPISGHDNLYWYRRVMGKEIKFLLHFVKESKQDESGMPNNRFLAERTGGTYSTLKVQPAELEDSGVYFCASSQDRTRRGELFFGEGSRLTVL.

CDR3 protein: CASMKGAVEYTEAFF. The CDR3 region has the DNA TGCGCCAGCATGAAGGGGGCCGTAGAGTACACTGAAGCTTTCTTT. The chain carries TRBV5-1 and TRBJ1-1; TRBD1 aligns across 7 bases. Germline assignment: CDR1 SGHRS and CDR2 YFSETQ. This CDR3 spans 15 amino acids. With 6 bases clipped from V and 3 bases from J, the junction kept 11 bases outside the gene matches.

This chain links TRBV5-1 with TRBJ2-1; tentatively, D is TRBD1 or TRBD2 (5 bases each). Per germline, CDR1 SGHRS and CDR2 YFSETQ. V was pared by 0 bases and J by 8 bases, with 12 bases between. This CDR3 is built from 14 residues. The CDR3 DNA follows: TGCGCCAGCAGCTTGGGGGGAGAGGGACATGAGCAGTTCTTC. As protein: CASSLGGEGHEQFF.